These T cell receptor beta chains were read from a single sample in a study. TCRdb passed the RT-PCR reads through MiXCR, listing each CDR3 protein once. The sample contains almost 700,000 distinct CDR3 sequences, 12% to 15% of which appear only once. The sequencing sample was made of memory CD4+ T cells from blood. The receptors were gathered from a female donor in good health, serving as a healthy control. CDR3s leave out the opening cysteine and the closing phenylalanine or tryptophan. D genes are given only for firm matches.

TRBV10-3,TRBD2,13,TRBJ2-5,AITSGGREDETQY
TRBV5-1,NA,11,TRBJ2-2,ASSPRSAGELF
TRBV28,TRBD1,10,TRBJ2-1,ASRQGQNRGF
TRBV5-1,TRBD2,14,TRBJ2-5,ASSLEAGGVQETQY
TRBV20-1,TRBD1,14,TRBJ2-4,SADGQGAQAKNIQY
TRBV4-3,NA,11,TRBJ1-6,ASSQVSGSPLH
TRBV4-1,NA,16,TRBJ2-4,ASSQETGGGLAKNIQY
TRBV27,NA,15,TRBJ2-6,ASSLVSGVGGANVLT
TRBV20-1,NA,12,TRBJ2-7,SAPYSTLSGEQY
TRBV5-6,TRBD1,13,TRBJ2-7,ASSVRDRALYEQY
TRBV5-1,TRBD2,12,TRBJ2-7,ASGVAGVSREQY
TRBV7-8,TRBD1,13,TRBJ2-7,ASSLVGTGGGEQY
TRBV12-3/TRBV12-4,NA,10,TRBJ2-3,ASRGFTDTQY
TRBV6-6,NA,16,TRBJ1-6,ASSLAQIPGSYNSPLH
TRBV12-3/TRBV12-4,TRBD1,13,TRBJ2-5,ASRRRDSLQETQY
TRBV27,NA,13,TRBJ2-7,ASSLLGLGAYEQY
TRBV10-3,NA,10,TRBJ2-1,AISESTRKQF
TRBV27,TRBD2,11,TRBJ2-7,ASSSGSLNEQY
TRBV6-2/TRBV6-3,NA,12,TRBJ2-7,ASSPRDFTYEQY
TRBV5-1,TRBD1,14,TRBJ1-2,ASSEDAYGTDYGYT
TRBV13,NA,11,TRBJ1-1,ASSQTVDTEAF
TRBV20-1,NA,11,TRBJ1-2,SASRGFDDGYT
TRBV20-1,NA,13,TRBJ2-2,SARGPPTRPGELF
TRBV7-2,NA,8,TRBJ2-1,ASGHNEQF
TRBV30,NA,11,TRBJ2-3,AWSVGPVLAQY
TRBV6-2/TRBV6-3,TRBD1,12,TRBJ2-2,ASKRGRNTGELF
TRBV20-1,NA,13,TRBJ1-5,SARKPGPDGQPQH
TRBV3-1,NA,11,TRBJ2-7,ASSERGPYEQY
TRBV28,NA,9,TRBJ1-2,AGRSNYGYT
TRBV24-1,NA,15,TRBJ1-5,ATSESTGKLSNQPQH
TRBV7-9,TRBD1,15,TRBJ2-1,ASLQWGSGTVYNEQF